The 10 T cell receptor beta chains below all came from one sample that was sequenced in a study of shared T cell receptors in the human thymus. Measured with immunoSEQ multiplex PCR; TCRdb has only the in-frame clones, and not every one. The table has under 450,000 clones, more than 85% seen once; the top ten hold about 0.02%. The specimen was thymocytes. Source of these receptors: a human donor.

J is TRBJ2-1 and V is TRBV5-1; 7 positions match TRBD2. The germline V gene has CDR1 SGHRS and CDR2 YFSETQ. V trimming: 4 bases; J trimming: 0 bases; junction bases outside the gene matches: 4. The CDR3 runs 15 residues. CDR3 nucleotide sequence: TGCGCCAGCAGCCCTAGCGGAAGCTCCTACAATGAGCAGTTCTTC. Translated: CASSPSGSSYNEQFF.

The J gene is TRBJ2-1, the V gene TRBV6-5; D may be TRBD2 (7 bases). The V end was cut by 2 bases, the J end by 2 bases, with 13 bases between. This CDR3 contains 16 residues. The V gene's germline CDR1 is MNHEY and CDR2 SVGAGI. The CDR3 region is CASSYGEGGTYNEQFF. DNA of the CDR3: TGTGCCAGCAGTTACGGCGAGGGGGGGACCTACAATGAGCAGTTCTTC.

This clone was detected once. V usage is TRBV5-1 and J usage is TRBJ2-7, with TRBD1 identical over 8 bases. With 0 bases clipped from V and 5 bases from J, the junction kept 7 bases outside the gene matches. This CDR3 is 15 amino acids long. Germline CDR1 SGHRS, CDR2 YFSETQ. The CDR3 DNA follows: TGCGCCAGCAGCTTGGGTCGACAGGGGCGGAACGAGCAGTACTTC. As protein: CASSLGRQGRNEQYF.

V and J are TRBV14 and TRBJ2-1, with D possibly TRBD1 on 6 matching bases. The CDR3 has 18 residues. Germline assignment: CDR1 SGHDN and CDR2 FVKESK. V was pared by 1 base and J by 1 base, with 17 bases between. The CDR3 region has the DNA TGTGCCAGCAGCCAAGGTCGGATGGGCAGGGGATCCTACAATGAGCAGTTCTTC. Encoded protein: CASSQGRMGRGSYNEQFF.

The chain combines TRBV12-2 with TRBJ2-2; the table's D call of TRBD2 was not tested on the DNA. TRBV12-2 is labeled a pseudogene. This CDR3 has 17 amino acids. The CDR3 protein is CASRSEISGKGTGELFF. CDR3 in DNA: TGTGCAAGTCGCTCCGAGATAAGCGGGAAAGGGACCGGGGAGCTGTTTTTT.

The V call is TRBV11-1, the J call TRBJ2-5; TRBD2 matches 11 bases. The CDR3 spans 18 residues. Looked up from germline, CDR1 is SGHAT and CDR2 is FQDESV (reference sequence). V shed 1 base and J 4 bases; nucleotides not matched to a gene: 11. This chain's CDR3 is CASSLEEVAGGKSETQYF. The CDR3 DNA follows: TGTGCCAGCAGCTTAGAAGAGGTAGCGGGAGGGAAATCAGAGACCCAGTACTTC.

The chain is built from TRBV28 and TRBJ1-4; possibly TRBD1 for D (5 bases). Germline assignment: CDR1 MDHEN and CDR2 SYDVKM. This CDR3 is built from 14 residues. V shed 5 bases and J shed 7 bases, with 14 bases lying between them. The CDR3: CASSTGRVGEKLFF. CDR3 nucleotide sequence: TGTGCCAGCAGTACGGGCAGGGTTGGTGAAAAACTGTTTTTT.

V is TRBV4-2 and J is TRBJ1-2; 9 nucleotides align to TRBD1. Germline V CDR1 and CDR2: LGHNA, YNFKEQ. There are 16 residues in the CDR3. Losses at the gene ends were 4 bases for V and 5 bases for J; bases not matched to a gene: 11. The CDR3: CASSPVGQGIWYGYTF. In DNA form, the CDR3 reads TGTGCCAGCAGCCCCGTCGGACAGGGGATATGGTATGGCTACACCTTC.

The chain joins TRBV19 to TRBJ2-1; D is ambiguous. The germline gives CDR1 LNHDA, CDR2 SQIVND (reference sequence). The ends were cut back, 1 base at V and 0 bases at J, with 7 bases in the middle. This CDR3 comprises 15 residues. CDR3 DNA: TGTGCCAGTAGTATAGTGGTGGGCTCCTACAATGAGCAGTTCTTC. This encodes CASSIVVGSYNEQFF.

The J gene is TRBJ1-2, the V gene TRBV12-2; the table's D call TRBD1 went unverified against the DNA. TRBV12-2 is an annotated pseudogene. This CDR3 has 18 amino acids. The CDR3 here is CASRPSSDRGPTNYGYTF. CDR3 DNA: TGTGCAAGTCGCCCTTCCTCGGACAGGGGGCCTACTAACTATGGCTACACCTTC.